The entry below describes one T cell receptor (beta chain). There are 12 residues in the CDR3. CDR1 and CDR2 (germline): LNHDA, SQIVND (reference sequence). V shed 6 bases and J 8 bases; nucleotides not matched to a gene: 6. Donors consisted of healthy bone marrow donors. The PCR employed 60 Vbeta primers together with 13 Jbeta primers. Produced via immunoSEQ multiplex PCR; TCRdb's table is partial and in-frame only. The sample yields around 200,000 clones, roughly 80% seen once. This record belongs to a study of cytomegalovirus exposure and HLA in healthy donors. Across the study: A prior study identified 110 million or so unique TCR beta sequences from about 179 million T cells.

This chain uses TRBV19 with TRBJ1-2; 7 positions match TRBD1. Sequenced material: PBMCs. This TCR derives from a girl aged 2 to 10 in good health and CMV-seronegative. The CDR3 bases are TGTGCCAGTAGCAACAGGGGAGGCGGCTACACCTTC. This codes for CASSNRGGGYTF. The whole variable domain, remainder taken from reference TRBV19 and TRBJ1-2, is DGGITQSPKYLFRKEGQNVTLSCEQNLNHDAMYWYRQDPGQGLRLIYYSQIVNDFQKGDIAEGYSVSREKKESFPLTVTSAQKNPTAFYLCASSNRGGGYTFGSGTRLTVV.